Listed below are T cell receptor beta chains from one sample, sequenced in a study of CD4+ T cells in melanoma. Sequencing was performed with immunoSEQ multiplex PCR; in TCRdb, only in-frame clones are kept and a portion is missing. This sample contains 50 to 60 clones. Material: cells sorted by PD-1 expression. Every receptor here comes from a human donor with melanoma. Each CDR3 is given with its conserved first and last residue.

>TRBJ2-6|TRBV6-7
CASSHTSRLQSRANVLTF
>TRBJ2-3|TRBV4-3
CASSQDPGTAWYTRNTDTQYF
>TRBJ1-2|TRBV27
CASSLTRDRGLTGYTF
>TRBJ2-7|TRBV27
CASSLSGRAGEQYF
>TRBJ2-5|TRBV2
CASSVLIQETQYF
>TRBJ2-3|TRBV5-1
CASSQDIFTDTQYF
>TRBJ2-3|TRBV7-3
CASSPRMGDTQYF
>TRBJ2-2|TRBV5-1
CASSSQGAQTGELFF
>TRBJ2-5|TRBV27
CASSLGNLPETQYF
>TRBJ2-6|TRBV1
CTSRGRVGPTVLTF
>TRBJ2-3|TRBV9
CASSVDGGSIDTQYF
>TRBJ2-1|TRBV5-4
CASSFRSGARYNEQFF
>TRBJ2-1|TRBV6-5
CASRRGQLSYNEQFF
>TRBJ2-7|TRBV11-2
CASSLEVLAGVYEQYF
>NA|TRBV7-8
CASSLSGGHYYEQYF